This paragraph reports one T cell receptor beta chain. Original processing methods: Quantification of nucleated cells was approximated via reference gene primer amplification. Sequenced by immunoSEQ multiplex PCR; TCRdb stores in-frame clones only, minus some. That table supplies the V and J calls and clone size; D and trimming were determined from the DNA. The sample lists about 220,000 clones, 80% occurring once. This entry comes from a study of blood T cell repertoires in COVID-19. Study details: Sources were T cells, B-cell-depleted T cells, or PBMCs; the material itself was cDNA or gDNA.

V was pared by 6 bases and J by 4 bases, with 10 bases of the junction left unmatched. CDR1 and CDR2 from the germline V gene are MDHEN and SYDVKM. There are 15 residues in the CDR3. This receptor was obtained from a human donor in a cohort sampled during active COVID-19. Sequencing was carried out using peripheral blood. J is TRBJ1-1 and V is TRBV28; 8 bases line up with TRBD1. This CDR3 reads CASRSQGAGVTEAFF. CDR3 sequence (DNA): TGTGCCAGCAGATCCCAGGGGGCAGGGGTCACTGAAGCTTTCTTT.